The 21 T cell receptor beta chains given below trace back to one sample, sequenced in a study of T cells in Graves' hyperthyroidism and ophthalmopathy. Template material for amplifying TCR beta CDR3 regions consisted of RNA transcripts. The HTBI set primed first-round TCR CDR3 RT-PCR. One entry per CDR3 protein, called by TCRdb with MiXCR from the multiplex PCR reads. The table includes hundreds of thousands of distinct CDR3 sequences, approximately 36% detected once. Sequencing was performed on blood. All receptors come from a woman between 35 and 50 years old with Graves' hyperthyroidism.

V and J are TRBV24-1 and TRBJ2-1, with 8 positions matching TRBD2. V was clipped by 9 bases and J by 5 bases; unmatched bases: 8. CDR3 length equals 14 residues. Germline lookup yields CDR1 KGHDR and CDR2 SFDVKD. CDR3 DNA: TGTGCCACCGCTGGGACTAGTTGGGACAATGAGCAGTTCTTC. This codes for CATAGTSWDNEQFF.

This clonotype has ten or more counts. The J gene is TRBJ2-7, the V gene TRBV13; D assignment may be TRBD1 or TRBD2 (5 bases each). The V end was cut by 3 bases, the J end by 0 bases, with 12 bases between. Germline CDR1 reads PRHDT; CDR2 reads FYEKMQ (reference sequence). This CDR3 has 15 amino acids. The CDR3 sequence is CASSFFQGASYEQYF. The CDR3 coding sequence is TGTGCCAGCAGCTTCTTTCAGGGAGCCTCCTACGAGCAGTACTTC. Combining the CDR3 with reference TRBV13 and TRBJ2-7 gives the whole variable domain AAGVIQSPRHLIKEKRETATLKCYPIPRHDTVYWYQQGPGQDPQFLISFYEKMQSDKGSIPDRFSAQQFSDYHSELNMSSLELGDSALYFCASSFFQGASYEQYFGPGTRLTVT.

This clonotype has a handful of counts. V gene TRBV4-3 combines with J gene TRBJ1-3, with D uncertain. Germline V gene data show CDR1 as LGHNA and CDR2 as YSLEER. This CDR3 has 16 residues. V lost 1 base, J lost 0 bases, and 10 bases lay in between. CDR3 region: CASSQVAGYSGNTIYF. The CDR3 region has the DNA TGCGCCAGCAGCCAAGTAGCTGGGTACTCTGGAAACACCATATATTTT.

The sample holds a few counts of this clonotype. V usage is TRBV7-2 and J usage is TRBJ2-7, with unresolved D. Trimming stripped 5 bases from V and 0 bases from J, with 26 bases between. The germline V gene encodes CDR1 SGHTA and CDR2 FQGNSA. The length of the CDR3 is 19 residues. DNA for the CDR3: TGTGCCAGCAGCCCCCCGATACCCCATCGGACGGAGAGCTCCTACGAGCAGTACTTC. Translation gives CASSPPIPHRTESSYEQYF.

This sequence joins TRBV7-6 and TRBJ2-3; TRBD1 might be the D (6 bases). The CDR3 consists of 17 residues. Germline V lookup: CDR1 SGHVS, CDR2 FNYEAQ. V was pared by 0 bases and J by 2 bases, with 15 bases between. This CDR3 is CASSLAVGAPTTDTQYF. The CDR3 DNA reads TGTGCCAGCAGCTTAGCGGTGGGGGCCCCAACCACAGATACGCAGTATTTT.

The V gene is TRBV2, the J gene TRBJ1-5, with D possibly TRBD1 on 6 matching bases. V gave up 3 bases and J gave up 3 bases, with 9 bases separating them. The CDR3 is 14 amino acids. Germline-derived CDR1 and CDR2 are SNHLY and FYNNEI. The CDR3: CASSDRDINQPQHF. Written as DNA, the CDR3 is TGTGCCAGCAGTGACCGGGACATCAATCAGCCCCAGCATTTT. The full variable domain, completed using reference TRBV2 and TRBJ1-5, is EPEVTQTPSHQVTQMGQEVILRCVPISNHLYFYWYRQILGQKVEFLVSFYNNEISEKSEIFDDQFSVERPDGSNFTLKIRSTKLEDSAMYFCASSDRDINQPQHFGDGTRLSIL.

This clonotype has a count of ten or more. The rearrangement uses TRBV7-9 and TRBJ1-2; 8 positions agree with TRBD1. The CDR3 has 13 amino acids. The J segment lost 6 bases and the V segment lost 5 bases, leaving 5 bases of the junction unmatched. Germline V lookup: CDR1 SEHNR, CDR2 FQNEAQ (reference sequence). DNA of the CDR3: TGTGCCAGCAGCGCACAGGGGGAAGATGGCTACACCTTC. It specifies CASSAQGEDGYTF.

This clonotype was seen only a few times. This chain links TRBV4-1 with TRBJ1-1; a possible D gene is TRBD1 (5 bases). This CDR3 is 15 amino acids long. CDR1 is MGHRA, CDR2 YSYEKL, per germline. The V end was cut by 1 base, the J end by 2 bases, with 11 bases between. The CDR3 here is CASSQVGALNTEAFF. CDR3 bases: TGCGCCAGCAGCCAAGTCGGGGCCCTCAACACTGAAGCTTTCTTT.

Notes on this clonotype: A clone one base away is much larger, so this may be a read error. The chain is built from TRBV20-1 and TRBJ1-1, with D possibly matching TRBD1 (5 bases). The V end lost 6 bases, the J end lost 6 bases, and 14 bases lay between the germline ends. The germline V gene encodes CDR1 DFQATT and CDR2 SNEGSKA (reference sequence). This CDR3 spans 12 amino acids. As DNA, the CDR3 is TGCAGTGCCCGAAGGGGAAGAGCTGAAGCTTTCTTT. Translated: CSARRGRAEAFF.

The V gene is TRBV29-1, the J gene TRBJ2-3; D tentatively reads TRBD1 or TRBD2 (5 bases each). The CDR3 runs to 12 residues. The V and J ends lost 7 bases and 4 bases respectively, with 12 bases between them. Germline V CDR1 and CDR2: SQVTM, ANQGSEA. The CDR3 reads CSAWGSSDTQYF. The DNA for the CDR3 is TGCAGCGCCTGGGGGTCCTCAGATACGCAGTATTTT.

This clonotype was detected many times. This chain uses TRBV2 with TRBJ1-6; unclear D gene. The CDR3 spans 14 residues. Trimming left V 10 bases short and J 1 base short, with 11 bases between. Germline values: CDR1 SNHLY, CDR2 FYNNEI. The CDR3 is CAIQKESYNSPLHF. The DNA of the CDR3 is TGTGCCATCCAAAAAGAGTCCTATAATTCACCCCTCCACTTT.

V and J are TRBV7-2 and TRBJ1-2; D is uncertain. There are 12 residues in the CDR3. Trimming removed 6 bases at V and 3 bases at J, with 8 bases between. Germline CDR1 reads SGHTA; CDR2 reads FQGNSA. The CDR3 bases are TGTGCCAGCAGTACCGATTACTATGGCTACACCTTC. It specifies CASSTDYYGYTF.

V gene TRBV6-2 or TRBV6-3 combines with J gene TRBJ2-2; no firm D call. In germline, CDR1 is MNHEY, CDR2 SVGEGT. CDR3 length equals 13 residues. The V gene lost 5 bases and the J gene lost 3 bases, with 7 bases spanning the gap. CDR3 sequence reads: CASSPIYTGELFF. The CDR3 DNA is TGTGCCAGCAGTCCGATCTACACCGGGGAGCTGTTTTTT.

The V gene is TRBV12-3 or TRBV12-4, the J gene TRBJ2-7, with TRBD1 identical over 11 bases. Trimming removed 8 bases from V and 3 bases from J; junction bases left unmatched: 12. The CDR3 has 16 residues. The DNA for the CDR3 is TGTGCCAGCTCACCACCGGGACAGGGGGTGGGCTACGAGCAGTACTTC. Translating gives CASSPPGQGVGYEQYF.

This clonotype has at least ten counts. This chain connects TRBV20-1 to TRBJ1-2, with D possibly matching TRBD1 (6 bases). Trimming removed 1 base at V and 8 bases at J, with 11 bases between. This CDR3 has 12 amino acids. Germline-derived CDR1 and CDR2 are DFQATT and SNEGSKA (reference sequence). The CDR3 region has the DNA TGCAGTGCTAGAGCTGGCAGGGGCGGCTACACCTTC. Translating gives CSARAGRGGYTF.

The rearrangement links TRBV15 to TRBJ2-5, with D possibly being TRBD2 (6 bases). V lost 4 bases and J lost 5, with 23 bases in between. Germline V lookup: CDR1 LNHNV, CDR2 YYDKDF (reference sequence). CDR3 length: 17 amino acids. As DNA, the CDR3 is TGTGCCACCAGCAACTGGAGATGGGGTAGCGGAATGGAGACCCAGTACTTC. It translates to CATSNWRWGSGMETQYF. Using reference TRBV15 and TRBJ2-5 for the parts outside the CDR3, the full variable domain is DAMVIQNPRYQVTQFGKPVTLSCSQTLNHNVMYWYQQKSSQAPKLLFHYYDKDFNNEADTPDNFQSRRPNTSFCFLDIRSPGLGDTAMYLCATSNWRWGSGMETQYFGPGTRLLVL.

This clonotype was detected only a few times. This chain connects TRBV6-1 to TRBJ1-1, with D perhaps matching TRBD1 (5 bases). Germline V gene lookup returns CDR1 MNHNS and CDR2 SASEGT. V lost 7 bases to trimming and J lost 4 bases, with 16 bases between them. CDR3 length equals 14 residues. CDR3 region: CASTPAGRGTEAFF. The CDR3 DNA follows: TGTGCCAGCACCCCGGCAGGGAGGGGCACTGAAGCTTTCTTT.

The chain combines TRBV24-1 with TRBJ1-2; TRBD1 matches at 10 bases. V was pared by 4 bases and J by 4 bases, with 2 bases of the junction left unmatched. Germline V gene lookup returns CDR1 KGHDR and CDR2 SFDVKD. The CDR3 loop spans 14 amino acids. The CDR3 coding sequence is TGTGCCACCAGTGAGACAGGGGGCGTCTATGGCTACACCTTC. Translation gives CATSETGGVYGYTF.

This clonotype turned up a few times. This chain connects TRBV7-9 to TRBJ1-2, with D perhaps matching TRBD1 (5 bases). The CDR3 totals 15 residues. V was trimmed by 5 bases and J by 7 bases, leaving 20 bases between them. Germline-derived CDR1 and CDR2 are SEHNR and FQNEAQ (reference sequence). CDR3: CASSQDQGVGIGYTF. For the CDR3, the DNA is TGTGCCAGCAGCCAAGATCAGGGAGTTGGGATTGGCTACACCTTC. Variable domain in full (rest from reference TRBV7-9 and TRBJ1-2): DTGVSQNPRHKITKRGQNVTFRCDPISEHNRLYWYRQTLGQGPEFLTYFQNEAQLEKSRLLSDRFSAERPKGSFSTLEIQRTEQGDSAMYLCASSQDQGVGIGYTFGSGTRLTVV.

This clonotype appeared many times. The chain is built from TRBV11-2 and TRBJ1-5, with D uncertain. Germline V CDR1 and CDR2: SGHAT, FQNNGV. V shed 5 bases and J shed 0 bases, with 5 bases lying between them. The length of the CDR3 is 13 residues. The CDR3 region is CASSGNSNQPQHF. The CDR3 DNA follows: TGTGCCAGCAGCGGGAATAGCAATCAGCCCCAGCATTTT.

Worth noting for this clonotype: A much larger clone lies one base from this, so it may be a read error. This is likely a read error, given that the CDR3 carries no conserved phenylalanine or tryptophan at its end. The gene calls are TRBV12-3 or TRBV12-4 and TRBJ1-1, with D maybe TRBD1 (5 bases). The CDR3 length is 11 residues. Trimming stripped 10 bases from V and 11 bases from J, with 17 bases between. CDR3 sequence (DNA): TGTGCCACTAGGGGACGATTGTATGCTTTCTCT. Residues: CATRGRLYAFS.